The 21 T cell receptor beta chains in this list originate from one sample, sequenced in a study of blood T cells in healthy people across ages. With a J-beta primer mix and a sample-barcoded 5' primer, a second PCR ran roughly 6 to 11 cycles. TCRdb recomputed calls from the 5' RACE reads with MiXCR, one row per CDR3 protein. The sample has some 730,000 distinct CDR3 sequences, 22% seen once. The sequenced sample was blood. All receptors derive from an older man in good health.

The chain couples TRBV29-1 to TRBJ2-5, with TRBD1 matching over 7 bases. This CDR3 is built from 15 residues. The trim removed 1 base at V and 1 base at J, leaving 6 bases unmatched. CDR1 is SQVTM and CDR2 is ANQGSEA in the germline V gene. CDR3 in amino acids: CSVEGTGKRQETQYF. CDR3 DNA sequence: TGCAGCGTTGAAGGGACAGGAAAGCGCCAAGAGACCCAGTACTTC. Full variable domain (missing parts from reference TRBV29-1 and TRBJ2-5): SAVISQKPSRDICQRGTSLTIQCQVDSQVTMMFWYRQQPGQSLTLIATANQGSEATYESGFVIDKFPISRPNLTFSTLTVSNMSPEDSSIYLCSVEGTGKRQETQYFGPGTRLLVL.

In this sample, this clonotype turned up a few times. The DNA for the CDR3 is TGTGCCAGCAGCTTGGCCGGAGCGCAGAACACAGATACGCAGTATTTT. Amino acids: CASSLAGAQNTDTQYF. The chain couples TRBV5-4 to TRBJ2-3; D gene uncertain. This CDR3 is 16 amino acids long. The germline V and J ends were trimmed by 0 bases and 2 bases, with 13 bases remaining between them. Germline loops: CDR1 SGHNT, CDR2 YYREEE (reference sequence).

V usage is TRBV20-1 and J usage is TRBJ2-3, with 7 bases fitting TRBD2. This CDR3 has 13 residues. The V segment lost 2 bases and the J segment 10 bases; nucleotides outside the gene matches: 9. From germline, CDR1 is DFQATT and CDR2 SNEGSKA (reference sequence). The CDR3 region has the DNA TGCAGTGCTAGATACCTAGCGGAGTCGGCGCAGTATTTT. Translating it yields CSARYLAESAQYF.

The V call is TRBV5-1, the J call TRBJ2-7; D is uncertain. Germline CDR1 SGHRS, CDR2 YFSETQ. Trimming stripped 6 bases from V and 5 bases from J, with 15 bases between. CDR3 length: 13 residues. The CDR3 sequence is CASTNPTLHEQYF. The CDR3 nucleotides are TGCGCCAGCACAAACCCCACACTCCACGAGCAGTACTTC.

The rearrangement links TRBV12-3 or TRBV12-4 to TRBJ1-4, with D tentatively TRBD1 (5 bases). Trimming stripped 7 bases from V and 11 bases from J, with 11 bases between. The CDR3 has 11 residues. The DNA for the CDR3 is TGTGCCAGCATGGGGGGACGCAAACTGTTTTTT. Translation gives CASMGGRKLFF.

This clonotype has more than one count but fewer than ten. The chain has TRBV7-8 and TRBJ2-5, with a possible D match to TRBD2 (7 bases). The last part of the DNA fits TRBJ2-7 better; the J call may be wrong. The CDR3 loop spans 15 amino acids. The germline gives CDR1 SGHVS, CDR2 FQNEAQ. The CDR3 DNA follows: TGTGCCAGCAGCTCCGAGGGGGGGACACTGTACGAGCAGTACTTC. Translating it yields CASSSEGGTLYEQYF.

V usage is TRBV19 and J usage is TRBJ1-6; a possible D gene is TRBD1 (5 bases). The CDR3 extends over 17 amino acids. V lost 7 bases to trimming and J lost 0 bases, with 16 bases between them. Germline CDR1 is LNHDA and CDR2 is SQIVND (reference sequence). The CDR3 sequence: CASTAGGSSSYNSPLHF. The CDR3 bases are TGTGCCAGTACCGCGGGGGGGTCGAGCTCCTATAATTCACCCCTCCACTTT.

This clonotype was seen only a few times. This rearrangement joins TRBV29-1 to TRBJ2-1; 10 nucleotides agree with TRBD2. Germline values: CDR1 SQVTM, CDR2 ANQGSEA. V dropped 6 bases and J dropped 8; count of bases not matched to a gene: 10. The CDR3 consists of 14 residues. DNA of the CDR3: TGCAGCGTCCGAGCGGGAGGGCTTCGGGATGAGCAGTTCTTC. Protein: CSVRAGGLRDEQFF.

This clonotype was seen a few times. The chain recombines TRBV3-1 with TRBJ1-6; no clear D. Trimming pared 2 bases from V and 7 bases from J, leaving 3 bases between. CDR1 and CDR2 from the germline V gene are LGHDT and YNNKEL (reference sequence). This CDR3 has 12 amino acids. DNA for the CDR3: TGTGCCAGCAGCCAACGAAATTCACCCCTCCACTTT. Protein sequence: CASSQRNSPLHF.

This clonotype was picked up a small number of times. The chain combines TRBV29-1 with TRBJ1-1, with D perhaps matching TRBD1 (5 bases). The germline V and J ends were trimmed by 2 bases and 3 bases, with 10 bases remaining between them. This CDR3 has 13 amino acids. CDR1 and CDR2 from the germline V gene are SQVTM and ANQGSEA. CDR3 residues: CSVEWGRDTEAFF. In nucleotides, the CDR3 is TGCAGCGTTGAATGGGGGAGGGACACTGAAGCTTTCTTT. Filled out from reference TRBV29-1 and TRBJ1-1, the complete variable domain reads SAVISQKPSRDICQRGTSLTIQCQVDSQVTMMFWYRQQPGQSLTLIATANQGSEATYESGFVIDKFPISRPNLTFSTLTVSNMSPEDSSIYLCSVEWGRDTEAFFGQGTRLTVV.

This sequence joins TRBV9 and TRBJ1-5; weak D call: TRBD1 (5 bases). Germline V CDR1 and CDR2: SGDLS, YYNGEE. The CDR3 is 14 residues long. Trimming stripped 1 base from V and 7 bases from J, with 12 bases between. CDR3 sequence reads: CASSVKPGSQPQHF. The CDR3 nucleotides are TGTGCCAGCAGCGTAAAACCAGGGAGCCAGCCCCAGCATTTT.

The CDR3 sequence is CASRKTGSSYEQYF. The CDR3, as DNA: TGTGCCAGCAGAAAGACTGGCAGCTCCTACGAGCAGTACTTC. The J gene is TRBJ2-5, the V gene TRBV28; no clear D gene. The J call may be faulty, since TRBJ2-7 better matches the DNA end. This CDR3 has 14 amino acids. Germline V lookup: CDR1 MDHEN, CDR2 SYDVKM.

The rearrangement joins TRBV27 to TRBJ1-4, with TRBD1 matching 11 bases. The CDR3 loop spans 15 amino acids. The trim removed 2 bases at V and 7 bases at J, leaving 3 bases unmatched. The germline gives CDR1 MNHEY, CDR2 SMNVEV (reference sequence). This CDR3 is CASSLMGQGGEKLFF. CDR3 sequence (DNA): TGTGCCAGCAGTTTAATGGGACAGGGGGGTGAAAAACTGTTTTTT. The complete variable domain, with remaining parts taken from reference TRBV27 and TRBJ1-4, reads EAQVTQNPRYLITVTGKKLTVTCSQNMNHEYMSWYRQDPGLGLRQIYYSMNVEVTDKGDVPEGYKVSRKEKRNFPLILESPSPNQTSLYFCASSLMGQGGEKLFFGSGTQLSVL.

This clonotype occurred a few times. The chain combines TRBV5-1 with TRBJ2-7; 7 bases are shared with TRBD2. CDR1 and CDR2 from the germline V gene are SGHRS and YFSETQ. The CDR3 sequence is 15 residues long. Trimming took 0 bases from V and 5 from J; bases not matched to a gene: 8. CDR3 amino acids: CASSLEGWDYDEQYF. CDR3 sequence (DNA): TGCGCCAGCAGCTTGGAAGGGTGGGACTACGACGAGCAGTACTTC.

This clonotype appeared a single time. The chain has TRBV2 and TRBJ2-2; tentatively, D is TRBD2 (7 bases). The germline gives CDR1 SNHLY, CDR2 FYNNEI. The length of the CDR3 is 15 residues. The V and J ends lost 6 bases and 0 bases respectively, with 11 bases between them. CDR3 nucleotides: TGTGCCAGCAGAGGGAGGGGGGCGAACACCGGGGAGCTGTTTTTT. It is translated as CASRGRGANTGELFF. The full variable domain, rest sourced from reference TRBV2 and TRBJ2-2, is EPEVTQTPSHQVTQMGQEVILRCVPISNHLYFYWYRQILGQKVEFLVSFYNNEISEKSEIFDDQFSVERPDGSNFTLKIRSTKLEDSAMYFCASRGRGANTGELFFGEGSRLTVL.

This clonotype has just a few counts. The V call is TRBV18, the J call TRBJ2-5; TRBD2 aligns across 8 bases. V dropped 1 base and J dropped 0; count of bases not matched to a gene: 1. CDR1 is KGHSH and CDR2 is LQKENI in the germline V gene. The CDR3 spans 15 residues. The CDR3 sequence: CASSPQRGNQETQYF. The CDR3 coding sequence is TGTGCCAGCTCACCACAGCGGGGGAACCAAGAGACCCAGTACTTC.

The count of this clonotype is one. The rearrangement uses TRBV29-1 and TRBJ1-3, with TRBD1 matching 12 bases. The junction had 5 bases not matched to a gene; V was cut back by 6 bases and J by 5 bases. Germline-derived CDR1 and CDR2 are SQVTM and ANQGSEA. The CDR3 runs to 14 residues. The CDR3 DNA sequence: TGCAGCGTGACCGGGACAGGGGGCAGAAACACCATATATTTT. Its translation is CSVTGTGGRNTIYF.

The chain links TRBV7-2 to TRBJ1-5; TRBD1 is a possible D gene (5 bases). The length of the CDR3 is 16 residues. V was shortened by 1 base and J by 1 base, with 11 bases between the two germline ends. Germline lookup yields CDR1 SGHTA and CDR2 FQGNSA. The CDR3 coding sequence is TGTGCCAGCAGCTTAGATTGGGCAGGGAGCAATCAGCCCCAGCATTTT. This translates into CASSLDWAGSNQPQHF.

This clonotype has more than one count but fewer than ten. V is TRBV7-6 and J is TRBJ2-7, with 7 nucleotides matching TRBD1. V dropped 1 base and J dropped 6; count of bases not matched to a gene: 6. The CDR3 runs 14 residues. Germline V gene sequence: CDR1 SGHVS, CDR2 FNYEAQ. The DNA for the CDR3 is TGTGCCAGCAGCTTAGTGTCAGGGGGATTCGAGCAGTACTTC. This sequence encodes CASSLVSGGFEQYF.

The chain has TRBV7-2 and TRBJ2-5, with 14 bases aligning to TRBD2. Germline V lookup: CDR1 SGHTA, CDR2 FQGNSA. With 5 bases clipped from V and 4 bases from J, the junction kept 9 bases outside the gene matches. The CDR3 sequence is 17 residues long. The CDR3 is CASSEPGTSGRRETQYF. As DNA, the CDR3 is TGTGCCAGCAGCGAACCCGGGACTAGCGGGAGACGAGAGACCCAGTACTTC.

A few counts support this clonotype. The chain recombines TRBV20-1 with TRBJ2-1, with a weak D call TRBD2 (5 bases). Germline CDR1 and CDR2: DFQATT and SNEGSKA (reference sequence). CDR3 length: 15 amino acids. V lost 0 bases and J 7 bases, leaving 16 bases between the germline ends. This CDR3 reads CSARDQILAGNEQFF. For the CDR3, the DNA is TGCAGTGCTAGAGATCAAATCCTAGCCGGGAATGAGCAGTTCTTC.